These 32 T cell receptor beta chains share one sample of origin, sequenced in a study of control samples from healthy donors and cancer patients. The data were produced by immunoSEQ multiplex PCR, yet TCRdb's version contains in-frame clones alone and is incomplete. Of 120,000 or so clones listed, around 93% are singletons. What was sequenced was blood. These TCRs come from a young man in good health.

This sequence joins TRBV2 and TRBJ2-7; D perhaps matches TRBD1 (8 bases). Trimming cost V 6 bases and J 7 bases, with 19 bases left between them. This CDR3 is 14 amino acids long. The germline V gene encodes CDR1 SNHLY and CDR2 FYNNEI. For the CDR3, the DNA is TGTGCCAGCAGAGTTGACAGGGGACTACGAGAGCAGTACTTC. This codes for CASRVDRGLREQYF.

The chain couples TRBV15 to TRBJ2-3; D not resolved. V was cut by 0 bases and J by 7 bases, with 11 bases left in between. The CDR3 is made up of 14 amino acids. In germline, CDR1 is LNHNV, CDR2 YYDKDF (reference sequence). The DNA of the CDR3 is TGTGCCACCAGCAGAGACGGACGGTTCAATACGCAGTATTTT. Protein product: CATSRDGRFNTQYF. The full variable domain, in which reference TRBV15 and TRBJ2-3 provide the parts outside the CDR3, is DAMVIQNPRYQVTQFGKPVTLSCSQTLNHNVMYWYQQKSSQAPKLLFHYYDKDFNNEADTPDNFQSRRPNTSFCFLDIRSPGLGDTAMYLCATSRDGRFNTQYFGPGTRLTVL.

V gene TRBV14 combines with J gene TRBJ1-5, with unresolved D. This CDR3 has 13 amino acids. Trimming took off 0 bases at V and 7 bases at J, with 7 bases between the two ends. Looked up from germline, CDR1 is SGHDN and CDR2 is FVKESK. In DNA, the CDR3 is TGTGCCAGCAGCCAAGAGGCGTGGCAGCCCCAGCATTTT. The encoded protein is CASSQEAWQPQHF.

This clone occurred once. V and J are TRBV10-1 and TRBJ2-7; D gene unclear. Trimming shortened V by 0 bases and J by 0 bases, and 12 bases separated the two germline ends. The CDR3 spans 16 residues. Germline V gene data show CDR1 as WNHNN and CDR2 as SYGVQD (reference sequence). The CDR3 loop is CASSESTPGSSYEQYF. As DNA, the CDR3 is TGCGCCAGCAGTGAGTCGACTCCTGGCAGCTCCTACGAGCAGTACTTC.

In DNA form, the CDR3 reads TGTGCCAGCAGTTTATCGACGGGGTACGGCTACACCTTC. Protein sequence: CASSLSTGYGYTF. J is TRBJ1-2 and V is TRBV27; D is undetermined. The germline CDR1 and CDR2 sequences are MNHEY and SMNVEV (reference sequence). The CDR3 is 13 residues long. Between the trimmed V and J ends, which lost 0 bases and 8 bases, there was a span of 10 bases.

This chain joins TRBV11-2 and TRBJ1-2; 8 nucleotides match TRBD1. With V trimmed by 5 bases and J by 4 bases, 15 bases remained unmatched. Germline CDR1 is SGHAT and CDR2 is FQNNGV. There are 17 residues in the CDR3. In DNA, the CDR3 is TGTGCCAGCAGCGCAGGCGCGACCGAGGGACAGGTCTATGGCTACACCTTC. Translating gives CASSAGATEGQVYGYTF.

This sequence joins TRBV3-1 (or the pseudogene TRBV3-2) and TRBJ1-6, with D tentatively TRBD1 (5 bases). Deletions cut 1 base from V and 10 bases from J, with 8 bases between. The germline gives CDR1 LGHDT, CDR2 YNNKEL (reference sequence). This CDR3 region has 13 residues. CDR3 coding DNA: TGTGCCAGCAGCCAAGTTAGGGGCTCACCCCTCCACTTT. The encoded protein is CASSQVRGSPLHF.

J is TRBJ2-5 and V is TRBV5-1, with TRBD2 matching 7 bases. This CDR3 contains 16 residues. With V trimmed by 0 bases and J by 2 bases, 7 bases remained unmatched. Germline V gives CDR1 SGHRS, CDR2 YFSETQ. As DNA, the CDR3 is TGCGCCAGCAGCTTGGCCGTGACTAGCCTACAAGAGACCCAGTACTTC. Its translation: CASSLAVTSLQETQYF.

The J gene is TRBJ2-5, the V gene TRBV5-4; D call uncertain. CDR3 size: 13 residues. From germline, CDR1 is SGHNT and CDR2 YYREEE (reference sequence). V was pared by 1 base and J by 5 bases, with 9 bases between. Here the CDR3 DNA reads TGTGCCAGCAGCTTGTTGGGTTCGGAGACCCAGTACTTC. It translates to CASSLLGSETQYF. The full variable domain, completed using reference TRBV5-4 and TRBJ2-5, is ETGVTQSPTHLIKTRGQQVTLRCSSQSGHNTVSWYQQALGQGPQFIFQYYREEENGRGNFPPRFSGLQFPNYSSELNVNALELDDSALYLCASSLLGSETQYFGPGTRLLVL.

This clone was found a few times. The chain links TRBV6-6 to TRBJ2-5; D is possibly TRBD2 (5 bases). CDR3 length: 15 residues. V was clipped by 0 bases and J by 2 bases, with 10 bases between them. Germline assignment: CDR1 MNHNY and CDR2 SVGAGI (reference sequence). The CDR3, as DNA: TGTGCCAGCAGTTACTCGAGTTGGGAGCAAGAGACCCAGTACTTC. Translating gives CASSYSSWEQETQYF.

The chain joins TRBV5-1 to TRBJ2-2; 12 bases agree with TRBD2. The CDR3 is made up of 16 amino acids. CDR1 and CDR2 from the germline V gene are SGHRS and YFSETQ. Losses at the gene ends were 2 bases for V and 6 bases for J; bases not matched to a gene: 5. DNA for the CDR3: TGCGCCAGCAGCTTTTCTAGCGGGGGGGCGTCCGGGGAGCTGTTTTTT. As protein: CASSFSSGGASGELFF.

The chain employs TRBV5-1 and TRBJ2-7; D is perhaps TRBD1 (5 bases). CDR3 length: 15 residues. The germline V gene has CDR1 SGHRS and CDR2 YFSETQ. Trimming cost V 0 bases and J 3 bases, with 13 bases left between them. The chain's CDR3 is CASSLDARAHYEQYF. As DNA, the CDR3 is TGCGCCAGCAGCTTGGATGCCAGGGCACACTACGAGCAGTACTTC.

The genes are TRBV7-3 and TRBJ1-2, with 8 bases matching TRBD1. Trimming cost V 5 bases and J 2 bases; bases outside gene matches: 4. Germline CDR1 is SGHTA and CDR2 is FQGTGA. The CDR3 spans 14 residues. CDR3 in DNA: TGTGCCAGCAGCCCCGGACAGGGAAACTATGGCTACACCTTC. Its translation: CASSPGQGNYGYTF.

The chain combines TRBV4-1 with TRBJ1-5; no firm D call. Trimming shortened V by 4 bases and J by 4 bases, and 11 bases separated the two germline ends. Looked up from germline, CDR1 is MGHRA and CDR2 is YSYEKL. The CDR3 extends over 14 amino acids. The CDR3: CASSLDPGNQPQHF. CDR3 in DNA: TGCGCCAGCAGCCTAGACCCTGGGAATCAGCCCCAGCATTTT.

This chain joins TRBV6-5 and TRBJ1-2; TRBD1 matches at 8 bases. Germline CDR1 is MNHEY and CDR2 is SVGAGI. The CDR3 extends over 13 amino acids. The V and J ends lost 2 bases and 10 bases, in that order; junction bases with no gene match: 6. The CDR3 protein is CASSYQKTGDYTF. The CDR3 DNA sequence: TGTGCCAGCAGTTACCAGAAGACAGGGGACTACACCTTC.

This clone came up a few times. This chain joins TRBV15 and TRBJ1-1, with D perhaps matching TRBD1 (5 bases). The V gene's germline CDR1 is LNHNV and CDR2 YYDKDF (reference sequence). Trimming left V 0 bases short and J 4 bases short, with 9 bases between. The CDR3 is 14 amino acids. The DNA of the CDR3 is TGTGCCACCAGCAGAGAAGATAGGGGCACTGAAGCTTTCTTT. Translation: CATSREDRGTEAFF.

The chain combines TRBV12-5 with TRBJ2-5; 9 bases align to TRBD1. Looked up from germline, CDR1 is LGHNT and CDR2 is FRNRAP. The CDR3 consists of 17 residues. V was clipped by 6 bases and J by 8 bases; unmatched bases: 19. This CDR3 reads CASGRKGGEDRGETQYF. The CDR3 bases are TGTGCTAGTGGCCGAAAAGGGGGTGAGGACAGGGGCGAAACCCAGTACTTC.

A single count supports this clone. The rearrangement joins TRBV7-6 to TRBJ1-3, with D possibly being TRBD1 (6 bases). CDR1 and CDR2 from the germline V gene are SGHVS and FNYEAQ. The CDR3 is 14 amino acids. V was shortened by 1 base and J by 2 bases, with 6 bases between the two germline ends. Here the CDR3 DNA reads TGTGCCAGCAGCTTAGACAGGGCTGGAAACACCATATATTTT. Translating gives CASSLDRAGNTIYF.

This clone was seen only a few times. The chain has TRBV2 and TRBJ1-6, with D perhaps matching TRBD1 (5 bases). This CDR3 contains 13 residues. Between the trimmed V and J ends, which lost 10 bases and 9 bases, there was a span of 16 bases. Germline V lookup: CDR1 SNHLY, CDR2 FYNNEI. The CDR3 coding sequence is TGTGCCAACGGACTAGGGGAGAGTTCACCCCTCCACTTT. It specifies CANGLGESSPLHF.

The chain recombines TRBV6-5 with TRBJ2-7; 8 bases line up with TRBD1. This CDR3 region has 15 residues. Germline assignment: CDR1 MNHEY and CDR2 SVGAGI. After removal of 0 bases from V and 0 bases from J, the junction contained 1 base not matched to a gene. This CDR3 is CASSYSTGASYEQYF. The CDR3 DNA is TGTGCCAGCAGTTACTCGACAGGGGCCTCCTACGAGCAGTACTTC.

The CDR3 here is CASSGQGFYGYTF. The CDR3, as DNA: TGTGCCAGCAGCGGACAGGGTTTTTATGGCTACACCTTC. The V and J genes are TRBV12-3 or TRBV12-4 and TRBJ1-2; 8 bases are a match to TRBD1. CDR3 size: 13 residues. J was trimmed by 5 bases and V by 6 bases; bases with no gene match: 5.

This chain uses TRBV24-1 with TRBJ2-7; TRBD1 aligns across 7 bases. Germline-derived CDR1 and CDR2 are KGHDR and SFDVKD. The CDR3 has 15 residues. J was trimmed by 1 base and V by 4 bases; bases with no gene match: 6. The CDR3 nucleotides are TGTGCCACCAGTGAGCCGACAGGGTATTCCTACGAGCAGTACTTC. Translating it yields CATSEPTGYSYEQYF.

This clone was picked up one time. This sequence joins TRBV27 and TRBJ1-6, with D perhaps matching TRBD1 (5 bases). Germline loops: CDR1 MNHEY, CDR2 SMNVEV (reference sequence). This CDR3 comprises 18 residues. V was shortened by 1 base and J by 0 bases, with 13 bases between the two germline ends. In DNA form, the CDR3 reads TGTGCCAGCAGTTTATACCGGGACGCAAGCTCCTATAATTCACCCCTCCACTTT. Translating gives CASSLYRDASSYNSPLHF.

V is TRBV5-5 and J is TRBJ1-6; the match to TRBD1 covers 8 bases. The V gene's germline CDR1 is SGHKS and CDR2 YYEKEE (reference sequence). The CDR3 contains 14 residues. Losses at the gene ends were 4 bases for V and 6 bases for J; bases not matched to a gene: 3. CDR3 bases: TGTGCCAGCAGCCCCACAGGGGGTAATTCACCCCTCCACTTT. Its translation: CASSPTGGNSPLHF.

The rearrangement links TRBV2 to TRBJ1-6; possible D gene TRBD1, 5 bases. The ends were cut back, 1 base at V and 3 bases at J, with 10 bases in the middle. The CDR3 length is 16 residues. CDR1 SNHLY and CDR2 FYNNEI come from the germline V gene. CDR3 DNA sequence: TGTGCCAGCAGTGAAGTCGGGGGTTTCTATAATTCACCCCTCCACTTT. Encoded protein: CASSEVGGFYNSPLHF.

The chain uses TRBV19 and TRBJ2-3, with 9 positions matching TRBD2. Germline-derived CDR1 and CDR2 are LNHDA and SQIVND (reference sequence). Unmatched junction bases numbered 14, after V lost 5 bases and J lost 5 bases. The CDR3 extends over 17 amino acids. The chain's CDR3 is CASSSPLAGNGGDTQYF. DNA of the CDR3: TGTGCCAGTAGTTCACCTCTAGCGGGGAACGGGGGAGATACGCAGTATTTT.

J is TRBJ1-1 and V is TRBV7-9; 8 bases map to TRBD1. Germline V gene lookup returns CDR1 SEHNR and CDR2 FQNEAQ (reference sequence). The J segment lost 4 bases and the V segment lost 6 bases, leaving 4 bases of the junction unmatched. This CDR3 is 13 amino acids long. The chain's CDR3 is CASSHRGSTEAFF. The CDR3 DNA reads as TGTGCCAGCAGTCACAGGGGGAGCACTGAAGCTTTCTTT.

The genes are TRBV9 and TRBJ1-1, with no clear D. The CDR3 extends over 15 amino acids. From germline, CDR1 is SGDLS and CDR2 YYNGEE. V lost 0 bases, J lost 0 bases, and 9 bases lay in between. In nucleotides, the CDR3 is TGTGCCAGCAGCGTAGACGGCAGATTGAACACTGAAGCTTTCTTT. Its protein is CASSVDGRLNTEAFF.

The V call is TRBV5-1, the J call TRBJ1-4; possible D gene TRBD1, 5 bases. From germline, CDR1 is SGHRS and CDR2 YFSETQ. The V end was cut by 0 bases, the J end by 7 bases, with 13 bases between. The CDR3 contains 15 residues. CDR3 DNA sequence: TGCGCCAGCAGCTTGGCCAACGGGGCGGGTGAAAAACTGTTTTTT. Amino acids: CASSLANGAGEKLFF.

This chain connects TRBV7-3 to TRBJ1-1, with 7 bases lining up with TRBD1. The V segment lost 5 bases and the J segment 4 bases; nucleotides outside the gene matches: 4. Germline lookup yields CDR1 SGHTA and CDR2 FQGTGA. CDR3 length: 13 residues. CDR3 loop: CASSVGTATEAFF. The CDR3 coding sequence is TGTGCCAGCAGCGTCGGGACAGCCACTGAAGCTTTCTTT.

This sequence joins TRBV5-5 and TRBJ2-2; the D is unclear. The V end was cut by 0 bases, the J end by 2 bases, with 14 bases between. The CDR3 covers 17 residues. CDR1 is SGHKS and CDR2 is YYEKEE in the germline V gene (reference sequence). CDR3 sequence reads: CASSLEIGLINTGELFF. The CDR3 bases are TGTGCCAGCAGCTTGGAAATCGGTCTCATCAACACCGGGGAGCTGTTTTTT.

V and J are TRBV2 and TRBJ2-3, with TRBD2 matching 9 bases. V shed 8 bases, J shed 0 bases, and the junction held 9 bases outside the gene matches. The CDR3 runs to 16 residues. CDR1 is SNHLY and CDR2 is FYNNEI in the germline V gene. The CDR3, as DNA: TGTGCCAGCTTTGCCGCCGGGACTAGCAGCACAGATACGCAGTATTTT. Translated, it gives CASFAAGTSSTDTQYF.